This is a list of T cell receptor beta chains from one sample in a study of T cell responses to AZD1222 COVID-19 vaccine. Clones were read by immunoSEQ multiplex PCR, and TCRdb kept only the in-frame ones, dropping some. The table has tens of thousands of clones, approximately 91% seen once. Sequencing was performed on peripheral blood, taken on day 0 of AZD1222 vaccination. The source of these receptors is an adult in good health. Each CDR3 is given with its conserved first and last residue. D genes are given only for firm matches. Size is omitted from some rows. Given values are once, few, many or a class for expanded clones.

TGTGCCAGCAGATCCCCCGGGACTAAGCAGTATTTT	CASRSPGTKQYF	TRBV27	TRBJ2-3	TRBD2	.
TGTGCCAGCTCACCACGCGTCACAACGCCGGGCGAGACCCAGTACTTC	CASSPRVTTPGETQYF	TRBV18	TRBJ2-5	.	.
TGCGCCAGCAGCCAAGTCGCCGGGGATGAAAAACTGTTTTTT	CASSQVAGDEKLFF	TRBV4-1	TRBJ1-4	.	.
TGTGCCAGCAGCCAACGACAAGGCTCCTACAATGAGCAGTTCTTC	CASSQRQGSYNEQFF	TRBV14	TRBJ2-1	.	.
TGTGCCAGCAGACCTGGGCGGGGGCCCTCCTACGAGCAGTACTTC	CASRPGRGPSYEQYF	TRBV6-1	TRBJ2-7	.	.
TGTGCCAGTAGCCCGTGGGGTGTAGAGTTCCATGAGCAGTTCTTC	CASSPWGVEFHEQFF	TRBV19	TRBJ2-1	.	.
TGCGCCAGCAGCGAGGCTAACGAGCAGTACTTC	CASSEANEQYF	TRBV5-1	TRBJ2-7	.	.
TGTGCCACCAGCAGAGATCTTGTTTCGGGGACCCAGTACTTC	CATSRDLVSGTQYF	TRBV15	TRBJ2-5	.	.
TGTGCCTGGAGCGCAGAACAGGCAAATTCACCCCTCCACTTT	CAWSAEQANSPLHF	TRBV30	TRBJ1-6	.	.
TGTGCCAGCAGCTTCGGGACAGGGAGTCCTAATGGCTACACCTTC	CASSFGTGSPNGYTF	TRBV7-3	TRBJ1-2	TRBD1	few
TGTGCCAGCCAGACAAACTCTGGAAACACCATATATTTT	CASQTNSGNTIYF	TRBV28	TRBJ1-3	.	.
TGTGCCAGCAGTAGGGACAGTCAAGAGACCCAGTACTTC	CASSRDSQETQYF	TRBV2	TRBJ2-5	TRBD1	once
TGCGCCAGCAGCCAAGATATGGGACAGGGGGCCCACTATGGCTACACCTTC	CASSQDMGQGAHYGYTF	TRBV4-1	TRBJ1-2	TRBD1	.
TGTGCCAGCACCATTGCCCACAGGGTTGGGGGCAACTATGGCTACACCTTC	CASTIAHRVGGNYGYTF	TRBV13	TRBJ1-2	.	once
TGCGCCAGCAGCCAATCAAGGGACAACTCCTACGAGCAGTACTTC	CASSQSRDNSYEQYF	TRBV4-3	TRBJ2-7	.	.
.	CASSFLWGQPGETQYF	TRBV7-2	TRBJ2-5	.	.
TGTGCCAGTAGTACGCCTCAGGGGGTCCACACCGGGGAGCTGTTTTTT	CASSTPQGVHTGELFF	TRBV19	TRBJ2-2	TRBD1	medium-sized
TGTGCCAGTACAGTGACAGGGTATAGCAATCAGCCCCAGCATTTT	CASTVTGYSNQPQHF	TRBV19	TRBJ1-5	TRBD1	few
TGCGCCAGCAGTGAGGTACAGGGCAATCAGCCCCAGCATTTT	CASSEVQGNQPQHF	TRBV10-2	TRBJ1-5	.	.
TGTGCCACCAGCAGGGATGTCTATCAGCCCCAGCATTTT	CATSRDVYQPQHF	TRBV24-1	TRBJ1-5	.	.
TGCGCCAGCAGCCGATGGGGTGGGACTAGCGGACCCCATGGCACAGATACGCAGTATTTT	CASSRWGGTSGPHGTDTQYF	TRBV4-3	TRBJ2-3	TRBD2	.
TGTGCCAGCACCTCCCCCGGGACCGCGTGGACCCAGTACTTC	CASTSPGTAWTQYF	TRBV7-2	TRBJ2-5	.	.
TGTGCCAGCAGCCCGGGGAGGATGACTAACTATGGCTACACCTTC	CASSPGRMTNYGYTF	TRBV9	TRBJ1-2	.	.
TGTGCCAGCAGTTACTCTTCCCCTCCACTACACAATGAGCAGTTCTTC	CASSYSSPPLHNEQFF	TRBV6-5	TRBJ2-1	.	.
TGTGCCAGCAGCCCCACGGTGGGTAACTATGGCTACACCTTC	CASSPTVGNYGYTF	TRBV7-9	TRBJ1-2	.	.
TGCGCCAGCCGTACCCGGGACAGGGATGTTGAAAAACTGTTTTTT	CASRTRDRDVEKLFF	TRBV5-1	TRBJ1-4	TRBD1	once
TGTGCCAGCAGTTTCTTGCCCTCCCAATCCCTCCACTTT	CASSFLPSQSLHF	TRBV12-3/TRBV12-4	TRBJ1-6	.	few
TGTGCCAGCAGCACAATGGGCAGGGGAGGCGCGGACAATTTT	CASSTMGRGGADNF	TRBV5-5	TRBJ1-3	.	.